The 21 T cell receptor beta chains below come from one sample, sequenced in a study of blood T cell repertoires in COVID-19. The table came from immunoSEQ multiplex PCR; TCRdb's copy has only in-frame clones and leaves some out. The sample comprises around 250,000 clones, approximately 80% of which are singletons, and 5% rests with the top ten. The sequencing input was PBMCs or T cells enriched from blood (not recorded which). Source of these receptors: a man aged 35-49 years who had been exposed to COVID-19.

The rearrangement uses TRBV5-8 and TRBJ2-4; D might be TRBD1 (6 bases). Germline lookup yields CDR1 SGHTS and CDR2 YDEGEE. This CDR3 region has 16 residues. V lost 4 bases to trimming and J lost 0 bases, with 14 bases between them. CDR3 loop: CASSQRQEIAKNIQYF. In nucleotides, the CDR3 is TGTGCCAGCAGCCAACGACAGGAGATAGCCAAAAACATTCAGTACTTC.

The gene calls are TRBV24-1 and TRBJ2-3, with 9 bases aligning to TRBD2. The germline V gene has CDR1 KGHDR and CDR2 SFDVKD. The J segment lost 3 bases and the V segment lost 2 bases, leaving 2 bases of the junction unmatched. CDR3 length: 15 residues. CDR3 nucleotide sequence: TGTGCCACCAGTGATTCGCGGGAGGGGACAGATACGCAGTATTTT. It codes for CATSDSREGTDTQYF.

The chain carries TRBV4-1 and TRBJ2-1, with D perhaps matching TRBD2 (6 bases). The ends were cut back, 1 base at V and 8 bases at J, with 21 bases in the middle. This CDR3 spans 17 amino acids. In germline, CDR1 is MGHRA, CDR2 YSYEKL. CDR3 sequence: CASSQGLGGPVFHEQFF. The CDR3 DNA reads as TGCGCCAGCAGCCAAGGCCTTGGAGGGCCGGTGTTCCATGAGCAGTTCTTC.

The rearrangement uses TRBV5-1 and TRBJ2-7; unclear D gene. Trimming cost V 4 bases and J 0 bases, with 17 bases left between them. The CDR3 totals 16 residues. Germline V gene data show CDR1 as SGHRS and CDR2 as YFSETQ. In nucleotides, the CDR3 is TGCGCCAGCAGCCCAGCCCTAGAAACATCCTCCTACGAGCAGTACTTC. Protein: CASSPALETSSYEQYF.

This clone was recorded once. The rearrangement joins TRBV7-9 to TRBJ1-1; D not resolved. Germline values: CDR1 SEHNR, CDR2 FQNEAQ (reference sequence). V was cut by 1 base and J by 4 bases, with 7 bases left in between. CDR3 length: 13 residues. The CDR3 DNA follows: TGTGCCAGCAGCTTAGGCGAGGGCACTGAAGCTTTCTTT. It encodes CASSLGEGTEAFF.

J is TRBJ2-5 and V is TRBV4-2; TRBD2 matches 9 bases. The CDR3 has 17 residues. V gave up 0 bases and J gave up 3 bases; unmatched junction bases: 8. Germline V lookup: CDR1 LGHNA, CDR2 YNFKEQ. The CDR3 region is CASSQDQGTSMEETQYF. CDR3 sequence (DNA): TGTGCCAGCAGCCAAGACCAAGGGACTAGCATGGAAGAGACCCAGTACTTC.

This chain joins TRBV18 and TRBJ2-7; no definite D call. Germline V gene lookup returns CDR1 KGHSH and CDR2 LQKENI. V was trimmed by 1 base and J by 5 bases, leaving 3 bases between them. The CDR3 runs to 11 residues. Here the CDR3 reads CASSPLNEQYF. Written as DNA, the CDR3 is TGTGCCAGCTCACCACTTAACGAGCAGTACTTC. Supplemented by reference TRBV18 and TRBJ2-7, the full variable domain reads NAGVMQNPRHLVRRRGQEARLRCSPMKGHSHVYWYRQLPEEGLKFMVYLQKENIIDESGMPKERFSAEFPKEGPSILRIQQVVRGDSAAYFCASSPLNEQYFGPGTRLTVT.

The V and J genes are TRBV25-1 and TRBJ1-3; 7 bases are a match to TRBD1. The CDR3 has 17 residues. Looked up from germline, CDR1 is MGHDK and CDR2 is SYGVNS. With V trimmed by 5 bases and J by 6 bases, 16 bases remained unmatched. CDR3 DNA: TGTGCCAGCAGTCCCTCACAACGGACAGGTATACAAAACACCATATATTTT. It specifies CASSPSQRTGIQNTIYF.

The J gene is TRBJ1-6, the V gene TRBV6-5, with no clear D. Germline V gene lookup returns CDR1 MNHEY and CDR2 SVGAGI. The CDR3 consists of 13 residues. Trimming took 7 bases from V and 7 from J, leaving 11 bases between them. The CDR3: CASTGVQNSPLHF. CDR3 DNA sequence: TGTGCCAGCACCGGAGTGCAGAATTCACCCCTCCACTTT.

The J gene is TRBJ2-3, the V gene TRBV11-2; D is perhaps TRBD2 (5 bases). V dropped 0 bases and J dropped 0 bases, with 16 bases sitting between them. This CDR3 comprises 18 residues. Germline CDR1 and CDR2: SGHAT and FQNNGV. The CDR3 loop reads CASSLDRWGDPSTDTQYF. As DNA, the CDR3 is TGTGCCAGCAGCTTAGATCGGTGGGGAGACCCTAGCACAGATACGCAGTATTTT.

This clone has just one count. V gene TRBV11-2 combines with J gene TRBJ2-7; no reliable D call. Germline V CDR1 and CDR2: SGHAT, FQNNGV. V was cut by 1 base and J by 1 base, with 2 bases left in between. The CDR3 loop spans 12 amino acids. CDR3 amino acids: CASSLASYEQYF. CDR3 DNA sequence: TGTGCCAGCAGCTTAGCTTCCTACGAGCAGTACTTC.

Here the CDR3 DNA reads TGTGCCACCAGTTTGGCGGGAGGAGGAGAGCAGTACTTC. Its protein is CATSLAGGGEQYF. V and J are TRBV24-1 and TRBJ2-7; 8 bases line up with TRBD2. Germline V gene lookup returns CDR1 KGHDR and CDR2 SFDVKD. This CDR3 region has 13 residues. Trimming took 6 bases from V and 7 from J; bases not matched to a gene: 7.

The chain has TRBV5-4 and TRBJ2-5; D possibly corresponds to TRBD1 (5 bases). This CDR3 region has 11 residues. V lost 4 bases and J 9 bases, leaving 10 bases between the germline ends. The V gene's germline CDR1 is SGHNT and CDR2 YYREEE (reference sequence). The CDR3 DNA follows: TGTGCCAGCAGCAACCAGGGCTCCCAGTACTTC. It is translated as CASSNQGSQYF.

This clone was detected only once. V is TRBV11-2 and J is TRBJ1-4; 8 nucleotides line up with TRBD1. The CDR3 totals 16 residues. Germline V CDR1 and CDR2: SGHAT, FQNNGV. V lost 8 bases to trimming and J lost 1 base; unmatched junction nucleotides: 9. Written as DNA, the CDR3 is TGTGCCAGCGGGAGGACAGGGACGTTAACTAATGAAAAACTGTTTTTT. As protein: CASGRTGTLTNEKLFF.

The CDR3 DNA follows: TGTGCCAGCAGCCGCAGCGGGAATGAGCAGTTCTTC. Its translation is CASSRSGNEQFF. V is TRBV3-1 (or the pseudogene TRBV3-2) and J is TRBJ2-1; the D gene is possibly TRBD2 (6 bases). CDR1 is LGHDT and CDR2 is YNNKEL in the germline V gene (reference sequence). Trimming left V 4 bases short and J 7 bases short, with 8 bases between. The CDR3 length is 12 residues.

The J gene is TRBJ2-7, the V gene TRBV29-1, with a weak D call TRBD2 (5 bases). The germline V gene has CDR1 SQVTM and CDR2 ANQGSEA. CDR3 length: 12 residues. The V and J ends lost 4 bases and 7 bases respectively, with 14 bases between them. The CDR3 is CSVVDDSGEQYF. In DNA, the CDR3 is TGCAGCGTTGTTGATGACTCGGGGGAGCAGTACTTC.

This sequence joins TRBV18 and TRBJ2-1; 9 bases line up with TRBD1. Germline loops: CDR1 KGHSH, CDR2 LQKENI. J gave up 8 bases and V 3 bases, and 8 bases lay outside the gene matches. CDR3 length: 15 residues. CDR3 residues: CASSPRQGETDEQFF. Here the CDR3 DNA reads TGTGCCAGCTCACCTAGACAGGGGGAGACCGATGAGCAGTTCTTC.

J is TRBJ1-1 and V is TRBV29-1, with a tentative D call TRBD1 (5 bases). Trimming cost V 4 bases and J 5 bases, with 14 bases left between them. The germline V gene encodes CDR1 SQVTM and CDR2 ANQGSEA. This CDR3 comprises 13 residues. The CDR3 protein is CSVVKGRGTEAFF. The CDR3 DNA reads TGCAGCGTTGTAAAGGGGCGTGGGACTGAAGCTTTCTTT.

The chain links TRBV30 to TRBJ1-1, with 7 bases that match TRBD1. Trimming took 5 bases from V and 1 from J; bases not matched to a gene: 4. Germline CDR1 and CDR2: GTSNPN and SVGIG (reference sequence). There are 13 residues in the CDR3. CDR3 DNA: TGTGCCTGGGGACAGGAACAGAACACTGAAGCTTTCTTT. Amino acid sequence: CAWGQEQNTEAFF.

The genes are TRBV5-5 and TRBJ1-1; 9 bases line up with TRBD1. The length of the CDR3 is 16 residues. V gave up 3 bases and J gave up 8 bases; unmatched junction bases: 14. Germline CDR1 and CDR2: SGHKS and YYEKEE (reference sequence). The CDR3 DNA sequence: TGTGCCAGCAGCTCCCGATACCGGGACAGGGCGTCCGAAGCTTTCTTT. Translation: CASSSRYRDRASEAFF.

The chain has TRBV29-1 and TRBJ1-2; D is ambiguous. V lost 2 bases to trimming and J lost 2 bases, with 18 bases between them. Germline CDR1 reads SQVTM; CDR2 reads ANQGSEA. The CDR3 extends over 16 amino acids. The CDR3 DNA reads as TGCAGCGTTGAAAGGGAGTCCAACCTCTTCAACTATGGCTACACCTTC. It is translated as CSVERESNLFNYGYTF. The full variable domain, completed using reference TRBV29-1 and TRBJ1-2, is SAVISQKPSRDICQRGTSLTIQCQVDSQVTMMFWYRQQPGQSLTLIATANQGSEATYESGFVIDKFPISRPNLTFSTLTVSNMSPEDSSIYLCSVERESNLFNYGYTFGSGTRLTVV.